Below, 25 T cell receptor beta chains from the same sample are listed, as sequenced in a study of T cells after somatic rescue of genetic block. Profiling relied on immunoSEQ multiplex PCR, and the TCRdb table lists in-frame clones only, not all of them. The table has 110,000 or so clones, 85% to 95% seen once. The sequencing sample was made of peripheral blood mononuclear cells (PBMCs). The receptors were sampled from a woman aged 18-29 years.

The chain joins TRBV10-3 to TRBJ2-5; 14 bases map to TRBD2. The length of the CDR3 is 19 residues. In germline, CDR1 is ENHRY, CDR2 SYGVKD. The J segment lost 1 base and the V segment lost 0 bases, leaving 7 bases of the junction unmatched. The CDR3 region has the DNA TGTGCCATCAGTGAGTCACCGGGACTAGCGGGGGCTGTCCAAGAGACCCAGTACTTC. It translates to CAISESPGLAGAVQETQYF.

The chain carries TRBV7-8 and TRBJ2-7; 7 bases fit TRBD1. With V trimmed by 5 bases and J by 3 bases, 13 bases remained unmatched. The CDR3 consists of 16 residues. Germline V gene lookup returns CDR1 SGHVS and CDR2 FQNEAQ. The CDR3 coding sequence is TGTGCCAGCAGCCCTCAGACAGGGATCCCCCTCTACGAGCAGTACTTC. Residues: CASSPQTGIPLYEQYF.

The V call is TRBV6-6, the J call TRBJ2-5, with TRBD2 matching 7 bases. The V gene's germline CDR1 is MNHNY and CDR2 SVGAGI (reference sequence). The CDR3 has 12 residues. Trimming at V came to 8 bases and at J to 7 bases, leaving 7 bases not matched to a gene. CDR3 coding DNA: TGTGCCAGCTCCTCCTGGGGGGGGACCCAGTACTTC. Translated, it gives CASSSWGGTQYF.

The rearrangement joins TRBV1 to TRBJ2-2; the table's D gene call, TRBD2, was not cross checked with the DNA. TRBV1 counts as a pseudogene. This CDR3 spans 20 amino acids. Here the CDR3 DNA reads TGCACCAGCAGCGAAATTCCCGGGACTAGCGGTCCCCAGATCACCGGGGAGCTGTTTTTT. Protein product: CTSSEIPGTSGPQITGELFF.

This clone showed up just once. The chain couples TRBV30 to TRBJ2-1, with D possibly being TRBD2 (5 bases). Germline CDR1 is GTSNPN and CDR2 is SVGIG (reference sequence). V was pared by 0 bases and J by 4 bases, with 10 bases between. CDR3 length: 14 amino acids. The CDR3 loop is CAWSVEGWYNEQFF. The CDR3 DNA is TGTGCCTGGAGTGTTGAGGGTTGGTACAATGAGCAGTTCTTC.

The CDR3 loop is CASSSWTVNTEAFF. The CDR3, as DNA: TGTGCCAGCAGCTCTTGGACGGTGAACACTGAAGCTTTCTTT. The rearrangement uses TRBV7-9 and TRBJ1-1, with unresolved D. V was trimmed by 4 bases and J by 0 bases, leaving 9 bases between them. Germline values: CDR1 SEHNR, CDR2 FQNEAQ (reference sequence). This CDR3 is 14 amino acids long.

As DNA, the CDR3 is TGTGCCAGCTCAACGGTCTTGACAGGGAAATACGAGCAGTACTTC. Its translation: CASSTVLTGKYEQYF. V gene TRBV18 combines with J gene TRBJ2-7; 7 bases fit TRBD1. Germline CDR1 and CDR2: KGHSH and LQKENI. CDR3 length equals 15 residues. V was pared by 5 bases and J by 4 bases, with 11 bases of the junction left unmatched.

The chain employs TRBV29-1 and TRBJ1-1; a possible D gene is TRBD1 (6 bases). Trimming cost V 6 bases and J 6 bases, with 20 bases left between them. CDR1 and CDR2 from the germline V gene are SQVTM and ANQGSEA. The length of the CDR3 is 14 residues. CDR3 coding DNA: TGCAGCGTCACATGGGGGGCAGTTGCCTCTGAAGCTTTCTTT. Amino acids: CSVTWGAVASEAFF.

The chain uses TRBV5-4 and TRBJ1-2; 7 positions agree with TRBD1. CDR1 and CDR2 from the germline V gene are SGHNT and YYREEE (reference sequence). V lost 4 bases, J lost 3 bases, and 6 bases stayed unmatched. The CDR3 consists of 14 residues. The CDR3 DNA follows: TGTGCCAGCAGCCGCAGGGGGGGGGACTATGGCTACACCTTC. This encodes CASSRRGGDYGYTF.

The chain recombines TRBV4-1 with TRBJ2-7; the D gene is possibly TRBD2 (5 bases). The CDR3 has 15 residues. The ends were cut back, 0 bases at V and 2 bases at J, with 11 bases in the middle. Germline assignment: CDR1 MGHRA and CDR2 YSYEKL. CDR3 residues: CASSQDPDGAYEQYF. The CDR3, as DNA: TGCGCCAGCAGCCAAGATCCCGACGGGGCCTACGAGCAGTACTTC.

The chain has TRBV6-6 and TRBJ1-1; D gene unclear. Trimming removed 2 bases at V and 5 bases at J, with 9 bases between. The CDR3 is 13 residues long. Germline V lookup: CDR1 MNHNY, CDR2 SVGAGI (reference sequence). The CDR3 nucleotides are TGTGCCAGCAGTTACACCAAGCTGACTGAAGCTTTCTTT. It encodes CASSYTKLTEAFF.

CDR3 loop: CASKGLVGTPEAFF. In DNA form, the CDR3 reads TGTGCCAGCAAAGGATTGGTGGGGACGCCTGAAGCTTTCTTT. V and J are TRBV6-5 and TRBJ1-1, with D possibly matching TRBD1 (5 bases). CDR3 length: 14 amino acids. Trimming shortened V by 7 bases and J by 6 bases, and 18 bases separated the two germline ends. CDR1 MNHEY and CDR2 SVGAGI come from the germline V gene.

This clone was detected a few times. Other DNA sequences in this sample translate to the same CDR3. The V call is TRBV7-2, the J call TRBJ1-5; no clear D. V lost 5 bases, J lost 0 bases, and 8 bases lay in between. The CDR3 is 14 residues long. Germline CDR1 reads SGHTA; CDR2 reads FQGNSA. CDR3 sequence: CASSPGGSNQPQHF. CDR3 DNA: TGTGCCAGCAGCCCCGGCGGTAGCAATCAGCCCCAGCATTTT. Looking up the rest from reference TRBV7-2 and TRBJ1-5 gives the full variable domain: GAGVSQSPSNKVTEKGKDVELRCDPISGHTALYWYRQSLGQGLEFLIYFQGNSAPDKSGLPSDRFSAERTGGSVSTLTIQRTQQEDSAVYLCASSPGGSNQPQHFGDGTRLSIL.

The chain combines TRBV7-8 with TRBJ2-5, with 12 bases identical to TRBD2. Germline assignment: CDR1 SGHVS and CDR2 FQNEAQ. The V gene end was trimmed by 0 bases and the J gene end by 2 bases; junction bases not matched to a gene: 4. The CDR3 runs to 17 residues. The CDR3 region has the DNA TGTGCCAGCAGCTTAGCGTGGGGGACTAGCGGGCAAGAGACCCAGTACTTC. It is translated as CASSLAWGTSGQETQYF. Drawing the rest from reference TRBV7-8 and TRBJ2-5, the complete variable domain is GAGVSQSPRYKVAKRGQDVALRCDPISGHVSLFWYQQALGQGPEFLTYFQNEAQLDKSGLPSDRFFAERPEGSVSTLKIQRTQQEDSAVYLCASSLAWGTSGQETQYFGPGTRLLVL.

V is TRBV15 and J is TRBJ2-7; D is uncertain. Trimming took off 3 bases at V and 3 bases at J, with 18 bases between the two ends. This CDR3 is built from 16 residues. CDR1 LNHNV and CDR2 YYDKDF come from the germline V gene (reference sequence). DNA of the CDR3: TGTGCCACCAGCAGCTCGATAGGCAGCCTAAACTACGAGCAGTACTTC. This sequence encodes CATSSSIGSLNYEQYF.

This clone came up once. This chain uses TRBV30 with TRBJ1-2; D is uncertain. V lost 2 bases and J lost 0, with 13 bases in between. Germline V gene data show CDR1 as GTSNPN and CDR2 as SVGIG (reference sequence). The CDR3 length is 15 residues. The CDR3 DNA follows: TGTGCCTGGAGTCCCCCGGGTTTACCTAACTATGGCTACACCTTC. Its protein is CAWSPPGLPNYGYTF.

The chain uses TRBV14 and TRBJ2-7; D remains ambiguous. The V gene lost 6 bases and the J gene lost 7 bases, with 19 bases spanning the gap. The CDR3 loop spans 14 amino acids. CDR1 SGHDN and CDR2 FVKESK come from the germline V gene. For the CDR3, the DNA is TGTGCCAGCAGTTATGCGGTCGAGGCCGGAGAGCAGTACTTC. It codes for CASSYAVEAGEQYF. The complete variable domain, with remaining parts taken from reference TRBV14 and TRBJ2-7, reads EAGVTQFPSHSVIEKGQTVTLRCDPISGHDNLYWYRRVMGKEIKFLLHFVKESKQDESGMPNNRFLAERTGGTYSTLKVQPAELEDSGVYFCASSYAVEAGEQYFGPGTRLTVT.

A single count supports this clone. The DNA for the CDR3 is TGCGCCAGCAGCCAAGGAGGCGGCCCGGGCGGGGGGGCCAATGAGCAGTTCTTC. Its protein is CASSQGGGPGGGANEQFF. V gene TRBV4-3 combines with J gene TRBJ2-1; 9 bases align to TRBD2. The CDR3 is 18 amino acids. Germline V gene lookup returns CDR1 LGHNA and CDR2 YSLEER. Trimming took 1 base from V and 6 from J; bases not matched to a gene: 13.

The chain combines TRBV11-3 with TRBJ1-2; D gene uncertain. Germline V gene data show CDR1 as SGHNT and CDR2 as YENEEA. V lost 4 bases and J 4 bases, leaving 13 bases between the germline ends. This CDR3 contains 14 residues. CDR3 in DNA: TGTGCCAGCAGCTCGTCCAACACGGGCTATGGCTACACCTTC. Translation gives CASSSSNTGYGYTF.

V gene TRBV6-5 combines with J gene TRBJ2-4; D remains ambiguous. CDR3 size: 11 residues. Trimming removed 8 bases from V and 1 base from J, with 3 bases in between. From germline, CDR1 is MNHEY and CDR2 SVGAGI. The CDR3 DNA sequence: TGTGCCAGCTGGGCCAAAAACATTCAGTACTTC. This sequence encodes CASWAKNIQYF.

The gene calls are TRBV5-4 and TRBJ1-6; 8 bases agree with TRBD1. Germline CDR1 reads SGHNT; CDR2 reads YYREEE (reference sequence). The CDR3 length is 16 residues. The J segment lost 7 bases and the V segment lost 4 bases, leaving 10 bases of the junction unmatched. The CDR3 reads CASSRAQTGENSPLHF. Written as DNA, the CDR3 is TGTGCCAGCAGCAGAGCCCAGACAGGGGAAAATTCACCCCTCCACTTT.

J is TRBJ2-5 and V is TRBV12-5, with TRBD2 as a possible D gene (5 bases). Germline lookup yields CDR1 LGHNT and CDR2 FRNRAP. V lost 4 bases to trimming and J lost 4 bases, with 10 bases between them. The CDR3 is made up of 13 amino acids. CDR3 DNA sequence: TGTGCTAGTGGTTACTCGGGGTCAGAGACCCAGTACTTC. Residues: CASGYSGSETQYF.

The chain employs TRBV15 and TRBJ1-4; TRBD1 aligns across 8 bases. In germline, CDR1 is LNHNV, CDR2 YYDKDF (reference sequence). The CDR3 is 16 amino acids. J lost 7 bases, V lost 0 bases, and 7 bases had no gene match. Written as DNA, the CDR3 is TGTGCCACCAGCAGAGATAGAGGGCAGGGGGCTGAAAAACTGTTTTTT. The encoded protein is CATSRDRGQGAEKLFF.

J is TRBJ1-2 and V is TRBV6-5; D may be TRBD1 (6 bases). V gave up 4 bases and J gave up 2 bases, with 17 bases separating them. The CDR3 has 16 amino acids. The germline CDR1 and CDR2 sequences are MNHEY and SVGAGI. Here the CDR3 DNA reads TGTGCCAGCAGTTCTTCCGGGGGGCGCGGCAACTATGGCTACACCTTC. Residues: CASSSSGGRGNYGYTF.

CDR3 amino acids: CASRAQGARAYGGYTF. In DNA, the CDR3 is TGTGCCAGTAGAGCACAGGGGGCGCGGGCCTATGGTGGCTACACCTTC. V gene TRBV19 combines with J gene TRBJ1-2; 9 bases match TRBD1. With 6 bases clipped from V and 7 bases from J, the junction kept 15 bases outside the gene matches. CDR1 is LNHDA, CDR2 SQIVND, per germline (reference sequence). CDR3 length: 16 residues. Complete variable domain (other parts from reference TRBV19 and TRBJ1-2): DGGITQSPKYLFRKEGQNVTLSCEQNLNHDAMYWYRQDPGQGLRLIYYSQIVNDFQKGDIAEGYSVSREKKESFPLTVTSAQKNPTAFYLCASRAQGARAYGGYTFGSGTRLTVV.